The entry below gives a single TCR beta chain sequence along with its context. The antigen is undetermined. The CDR3 totals 15 residues. CDR1 is DFQATT, CDR2 SNEGSKA, per germline (reference sequence). Between the trimmed V and J ends, which lost 2 bases and 2 bases, there was a span of 14 bases. Preparation of the TCRbeta library used unique molecular identifiers. In TCRdb, the PCR reads were re-called with MiXCR into one record per CDR3 protein. The sample has about 58,000 distinct CDR3 sequences; 44% are singletons. This record belongs to a study of T-cell reconstitution after alpha-beta-depleted transplantation in children. Whole-study findings and limits: Diversity and T-cell counts at one year after transplant derived mostly from new T cells.

This sample comprised PBMCs, mostly from graft donor cells, obtained 360 days after TCRalphabeta/CD19-depleted stem cell transplant. This clonotype was sampled from a male patient under 18 who had a stem cell transplant for acute lymphoblastic leukemia, so the T cells may come from the graft donor. The chain uses TRBV20-1 and TRBJ2-3, with a weak D call TRBD1 (6 bases). The CDR3 sequence: CSARRGGTSTDTQYF. The CDR3 region has the DNA TGCAGTGCTAGACGGGGTGGGACATCCACAGATACGCAGTATTTT.